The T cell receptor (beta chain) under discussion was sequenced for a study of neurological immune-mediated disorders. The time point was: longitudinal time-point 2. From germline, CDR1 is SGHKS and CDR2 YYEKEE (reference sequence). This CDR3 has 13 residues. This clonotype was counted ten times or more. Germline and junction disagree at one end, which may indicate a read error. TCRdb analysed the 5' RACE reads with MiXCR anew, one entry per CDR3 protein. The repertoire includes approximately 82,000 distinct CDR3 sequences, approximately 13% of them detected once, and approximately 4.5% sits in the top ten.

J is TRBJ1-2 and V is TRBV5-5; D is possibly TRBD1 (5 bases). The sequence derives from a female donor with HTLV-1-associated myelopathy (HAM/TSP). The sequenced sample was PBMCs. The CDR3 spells CASNLGRGRGYTF. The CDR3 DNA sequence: TGTGCCAGCAACTTGGGGAGGGGTCGTGGCTACACCTTC.